This paragraph reports one T cell receptor beta chain. These data originate in a study of blood T cell repertoires in COVID-19. For the study at large: Samples representing acute and convalescent COVID-19 were sourced from the United States, Italy and Spain.

CDR3 size: 13 residues. The V and J ends lost 4 bases and 2 bases respectively, with 8 bases between them. Per germline, CDR1 SGHRS and CDR2 YFSETQ. The authors' processing: How many nucleated cells were present was estimated from reference gene primer amplification. The method was immunoSEQ multiplex PCR; TCRdb's version includes in-frame clones alone and lacks a portion of them. V and J calls and clone size follow that table, whereas D and trimming were derived from the DNA. The sample holds about 400,000 clones, 85% to 90% seen once. The participants were between about 18 and 95 years old and came from 24 US areas. Cohorts were assigned according to the clinical history that participants reported.

This TCR was recovered from a woman aged 30 to 39 who had recovered from COVID-19. The rearrangement links TRBV5-1 to TRBJ2-3, with a possible D match to TRBD2 (5 bases). Specimen: PBMCs or T cells enriched from blood (not recorded which). CDR3 region: CASSADFTDTQYF. CDR3 nucleotides: TGCGCCAGCAGCGCGGACTTCACAGATACGCAGTATTTT.